This TCR beta chain was obtained from a study of blood T cell repertoires in COVID-19 (dated by TCRdb to 2018 to 2020). For the wider study: Samples covering the acute and convalescent phases of COVID-19 were provided by collaborators in the United States, Italy and Spain. The material from the prospective study consisted of cDNA or gDNA derived from T cells, B-cell-depleted T cells, or PBMCs. The dataset comprised deeply sampled blood TCRbeta repertoires from subjects exposed to, actively infected with, or recovered from COVID-19. The repertoires were made available in a free public database intended to serve as a resource for research on the immune response to SARS-CoV-2. The samples were drawn from two sources: the first 160 participants of the ongoing ImmuneRACE study, and over 950 subjects contributed by 6 global collaborators. A de-identified subject ID, COVID-19 status, age in years and sex were almost always included in the sample metadata. Where HLA class I and class II types were available, the types were taken from metadata supplied by the sample provider, not from assay-based typing.

The germline V gene encodes CDR1 WNHNN and CDR2 SYGVQD (reference sequence). Between the V and J ends, shortened by 3 bases and 1 base respectively, the junction contains 6 bases. The CDR3 contains 13 residues, cysteine and phenylalanine counted. The sequence is cut down to CDR3 DNA, 39 bases in frame from base 1. The immunoSEQ Assay, a bias-controlled multiplex PCR, was used to amplify TCRbeta CDR3 regions from genomic DNA. In the original analysis: Nucleated cell counts per sample were estimated from amplification of reference gene primers within the assay. To quantify the absolute abundance of each unique TCRbeta CDR3 rearrangement, sequence reads were collapsed and filtered. For each sample, productive Simpson clonality was calculated as the square root of Simpson's diversity index across productive rearrangements. TCRdb limited this immuneACCESS table to in-frame rearrangements with V and J called. A share of clones is missing; checked studies link under half to unresolved V genes, and the rest is unexplained. That table is the source of V, J and clone size, and D and trimming were worked out from the DNA. For this sample the table gives more than 95,000 clones, of which approximately 85% were detected only once. 4% to 6% of the sample is held by the ten biggest clonotypes.

The collaborating institutions used their own protocols to collect whole blood in K2EDTA tubes. For TCRbeta analysis, collaborators shipped samples in one of three forms: frozen whole blood, isolated PBMCs, or DNA extracted from either of those sample types. Comment on this clone: The antigen it recognizes is unknown. No much larger clone is present one base from it, and per-base qualities are unavailable.

The study at large found these results: The quantity of clinical and demographic metadata differed by source and by participant and was supplied without curation.

Input material: peripheral blood. The rearranged chain carries TRBV10-1 and TRBJ1-2, with the D gene uncertain. This TCR was sampled from a man aged 60 to 69 with acute or convalescent COVID-19. Here the CDR3 is given as CASSDGLNYGYTF. The DNA reads as follows: TGCGCCAGCAGTGACGGACTTAACTATGGCTACACCTTC.